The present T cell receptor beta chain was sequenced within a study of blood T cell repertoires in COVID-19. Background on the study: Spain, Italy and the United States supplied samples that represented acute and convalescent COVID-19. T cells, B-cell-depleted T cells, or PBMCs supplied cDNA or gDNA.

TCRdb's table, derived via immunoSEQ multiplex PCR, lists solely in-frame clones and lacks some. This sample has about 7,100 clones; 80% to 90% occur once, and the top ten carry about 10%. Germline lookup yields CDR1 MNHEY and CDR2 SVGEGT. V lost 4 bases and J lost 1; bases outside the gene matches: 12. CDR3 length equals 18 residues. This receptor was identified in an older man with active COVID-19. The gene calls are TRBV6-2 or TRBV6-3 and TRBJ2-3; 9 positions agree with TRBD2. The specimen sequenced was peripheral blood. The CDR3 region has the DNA TGTGCCAGCAGTTCCCCCAAAGCGGGGGGTCCTGGCACAGATACGCAGTATTTT. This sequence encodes CASSSPKAGGPGTDTQYF.